Given below is one T cell receptor beta chain in context. Its antigen is not identified. The data were obtained in a study of T cell repertoires in cytomegalovirus infection. Losses at the gene ends were 3 bases for V and 4 bases for J; bases not matched to a gene: 6. This CDR3 is built from 16 residues. The germline CDR1 and CDR2 sequences are ENHRY and SYGVKD. TCRdb re-derived calls from the reads in MiXCR, one entry per CDR3 protein. This sample has hundreds of thousands of distinct CDR3 sequences, with under 35% found just once. Study results and limitations: The cumulative frequency of public TCR beta families distinguished individuals who carried CMV together with the relevant HLA. HLA-C-restricted TCR beta clonotypes specific for CMV led the ex vivo response.

The TCR was taken from a human donor in good health (CMV status not recorded). Some clones in this sample may be carry-over from other donors' samples. This chain links TRBV10-3 with TRBJ2-7; 13 bases fit TRBD2. This specimen was cultured PBMCs, taken from culture after CMV antigen stimulation. Here the CDR3 DNA reads TGTGCCATCAGTGACTTGACTAGCGGGAGGTCTTACGAGCAGTACTTC. It yields the protein CAISDLTSGRSYEQYF.